This T cell receptor beta chain derives from a study of T cells in Graves' hyperthyroidism and ophthalmopathy (dated by TCRdb to the late 2010s). With regard to the full study: Peripheral blood samples were taken at initial diagnosis, before any treatment was given. A discovery cohort of about 100 patients, about 43 with Graves' ophthalmopathy and more than 55 with stable Graves' hyperthyroidism, was used to find distinguishing TCR V-J signatures. An independent validation cohort of around 19 hyperthyroidism patients and over 15 patients who later progressed to ophthalmopathy tested prospective prediction of ophthalmopathy. The approximately 97 discovery patients were randomly divided into training and test sets at a 7:3 ratio. In about six Graves' hyperthyroidism patients, the study also compared T-cell repertoires from thyroid tissue with T-cell repertoires from blood. Following sampling, methimazole starting at 30 mg daily was given to hyperthyroidism patients, and high-dose intravenous methylprednisolone was given to ophthalmopathy patients. The paper describes TCR Vbeta CDR3 sequencing of roughly 130 peripheral blood samples, made up of about 41 ophthalmopathy patients, around 73 hyperthyroidism patients and 17 progressor patients.

Reading the germline V gene (reference sequence) gives CDR1 LNHNV and CDR2 YYDKDF. From cysteine to phenylalanine, the CDR3 is 15 amino acids long. Solely the CDR3 DNA is kept, with 45 bases framed from the first base. V is reduced by 0 bases and J by 7 bases, leaving a spacing of 13 bases between them. Graves' hyperthyroidism was defined as stable when no progression to ophthalmopathy occurred over 18 months of follow-up. Hyperthyroidism patients were newly diagnosed, had a disease duration of under 2 months, and were aged 18 to 65 years. Exclusion was applied to patients with uncontrolled infections, other autoimmune diseases, pregnancy or lactation. Diagnoses were established on the basis of clinical symptoms, serum thyroxine and TRAb, thyroid ultrasound, and orbital computed tomography. PBMCs were isolated from about 10 ml of fresh peripheral blood by Ficoll-Paque density gradient centrifugation. Trizol reagent was used to extract total RNA, and RNA quality was then checked on an Agilent 2100 Bioanalyzer.

In its sample, this clonotype was seen many times. Which antigen it targets is not known. Base quality data are lacking; no much larger clone is found one base away. The TCR beta CDR3 regions were amplified from RNA transcripts. A first-round RT-PCR of the TCR CDR3 used the HTBI primer set with the Qiagen OneStep RT-PCR kit. Libraries were constructed in a second round of multiplex PCR, after which size selection and purification were carried out. Sequencing of the libraries was done on an Illumina HiSeq2000 using paired-end 100 bp reads. The original pipeline was this. SOAPnuke was used to process the raw data, with reads discarded if the reads contained adapters or uncalled bases, had a mean Phred below 15, or lacked an exact constant-primer or identifier match. COPE v1.2.5 was used to merge the high-quality paired reads, and each unique nucleotide sequence was defined as a clonotype. MiTCR v1.1 was used to align clonotypes to the IMGT TRBV, TRBD and TRBJ reference segments. The analysis included only V-J combinations with a frequency above 0.0001, which together covered 99% to 99.2% of the repertoires. A TCS score was defined as the ratio of F50 (clonal expansion) to E x V (chaos), with BLOSUM62-based TCRdist applied between CDR3 peptides within each V-J. Welch's t-statistics and random forest reduced fewer than 550 V-J features to some 14, which were used in a naive Bayes classifier (R e1071). Thyroid-blood repertoire similarity was quantified with the Morisita-Horn index. TCRdb reprocessed the public reads (quality trimming at Q25 with fastp, clone calling with MiXCR) and kept in-frame beta chains. For every CDR3 protein sequence, its rows merge into one entry that carries the most common genes and DNA. These V and J calls originate from TCRdb's pipeline instead of the authors' own analysis. Within this sample are nearly 750,000 distinct CDR3 sequences, with just over 35% of them counted one time only. Of the sample, roughly 30% falls within the top ten clones.

Study-wide conclusions, independent of this receptor: A model built on a 13 V-J signature distinguished ophthalmopathy from stable hyperthyroidism, reaching over 85% sensitivity and 81.08% specificity in cross-validation and 80%/75% in testing. During validation, the model predicted progression to ophthalmopathy a median of approximately 7 months ahead of onset, with almost 71% sensitivity and around 73% specificity. Most expanded thyroid clonotypes (frequency above 0.001) were also detected in blood, suggesting blood repertoires may reflect thyroid immune responses. Sample size was not statistically predetermined, and blinding of investigators to group allocation was not performed.

The TCR comes from a woman in her forties with Graves' hyperthyroidism. The rearranged chain carries TRBV15 and TRBJ1-3; the D gene is perhaps TRBD1, on 6 matching bases. The source material was blood. The CDR3 protein: CATSRDRGFMNTIYF. The sequenced DNA: TGTGCCACCAGCAGAGATAGGGGGTTCATGAACACCATATATTTT.